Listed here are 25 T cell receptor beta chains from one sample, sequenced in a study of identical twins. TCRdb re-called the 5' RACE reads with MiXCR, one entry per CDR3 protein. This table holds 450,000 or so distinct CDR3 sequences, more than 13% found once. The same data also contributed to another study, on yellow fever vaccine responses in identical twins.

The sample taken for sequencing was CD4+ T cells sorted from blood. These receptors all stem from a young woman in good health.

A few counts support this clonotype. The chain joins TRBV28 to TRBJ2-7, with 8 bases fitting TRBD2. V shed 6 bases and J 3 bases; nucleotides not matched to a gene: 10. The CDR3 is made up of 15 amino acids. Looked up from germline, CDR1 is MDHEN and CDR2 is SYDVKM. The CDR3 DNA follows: TGTGCCAGCAGCCATAGTAGCGGGGATTTCTACGAGCAGTACTTC. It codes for CASSHSSGDFYEQYF. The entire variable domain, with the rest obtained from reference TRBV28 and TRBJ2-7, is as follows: DVKVTQSSRYLVKRTGEKVFLECVQDMDHENMFWYRQDPGLGLRLIYFSYDVKMKEKGDIPEGYSVSREKKERFSLILESASTNQTSMYLCASSHSSGDFYEQYFGPGTRLTVT.

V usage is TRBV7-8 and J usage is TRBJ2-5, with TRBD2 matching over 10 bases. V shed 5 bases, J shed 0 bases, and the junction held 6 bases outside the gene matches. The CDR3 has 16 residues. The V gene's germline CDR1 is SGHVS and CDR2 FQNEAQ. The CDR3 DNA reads TGTGCCAGCAGCCACGGACTAGCGGTGTACCAAGAGACCCAGTACTTC. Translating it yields CASSHGLAVYQETQYF. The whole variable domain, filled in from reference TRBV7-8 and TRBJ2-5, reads GAGVSQSPRYKVAKRGQDVALRCDPISGHVSLFWYQQALGQGPEFLTYFQNEAQLDKSGLPSDRFFAERPEGSVSTLKIQRTQQEDSAVYLCASSHGLAVYQETQYFGPGTRLLVL.

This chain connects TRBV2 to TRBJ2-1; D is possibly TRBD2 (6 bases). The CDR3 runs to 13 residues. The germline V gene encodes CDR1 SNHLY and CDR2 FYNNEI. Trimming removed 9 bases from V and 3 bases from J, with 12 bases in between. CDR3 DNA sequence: TGTGCCAGTTCCGGGAGCTTCTACAATGAGCAGTTCTTC. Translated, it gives CASSGSFYNEQFF.

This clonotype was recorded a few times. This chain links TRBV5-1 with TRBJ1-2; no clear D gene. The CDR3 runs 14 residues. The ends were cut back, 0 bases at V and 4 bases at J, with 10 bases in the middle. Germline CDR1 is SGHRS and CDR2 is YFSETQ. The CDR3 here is CASSLAGELYGYTF. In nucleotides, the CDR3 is TGCGCCAGCAGCTTGGCTGGAGAGCTCTATGGCTACACCTTC.

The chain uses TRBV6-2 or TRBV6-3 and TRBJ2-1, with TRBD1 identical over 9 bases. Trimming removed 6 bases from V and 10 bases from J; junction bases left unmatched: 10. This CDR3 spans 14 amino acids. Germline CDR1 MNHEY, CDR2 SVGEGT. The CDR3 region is CASRRTQGAYEQFF. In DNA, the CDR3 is TGTGCCAGCAGGCGAACACAGGGGGCATACGAGCAGTTCTTC.

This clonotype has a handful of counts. For the CDR3, the DNA is TGTGCCAGCAGTCTCGATGCAGTTACACAAGAGACCCAGTACTTC. Amino acid sequence: CASSLDAVTQETQYF. J is TRBJ2-5 and V is TRBV6-5, with no clear D. Germline CDR1 and CDR2: MNHEY and SVGAGI. There are 15 residues in the CDR3. The V end was cut by 5 bases, the J end by 2 bases, with 15 bases between.

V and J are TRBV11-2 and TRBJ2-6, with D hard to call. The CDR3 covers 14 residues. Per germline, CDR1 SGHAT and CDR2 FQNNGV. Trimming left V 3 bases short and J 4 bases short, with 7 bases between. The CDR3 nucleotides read TGTGCCAGCAGCTTCGCCTCGGGGGCCAACGTCCTGACTTTC. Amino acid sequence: CASSFASGANVLTF.

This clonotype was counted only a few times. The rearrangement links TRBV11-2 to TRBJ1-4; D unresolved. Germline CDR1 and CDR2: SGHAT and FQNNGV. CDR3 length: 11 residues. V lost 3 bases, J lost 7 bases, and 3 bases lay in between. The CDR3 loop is CASSFSEKLFF. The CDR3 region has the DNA TGTGCCAGCAGCTTTTCTGAAAAACTGTTTTTT. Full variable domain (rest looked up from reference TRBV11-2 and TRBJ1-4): EAGVAQSPRYKIIEKRQSVAFWCNPISGHATLYWYQQILGQGPKLLIQFQNNGVVDDSQLPKDRFSAERLKGVDSTLKIQPAKLEDSAVYLCASSFSEKLFFGSGTQLSVL.

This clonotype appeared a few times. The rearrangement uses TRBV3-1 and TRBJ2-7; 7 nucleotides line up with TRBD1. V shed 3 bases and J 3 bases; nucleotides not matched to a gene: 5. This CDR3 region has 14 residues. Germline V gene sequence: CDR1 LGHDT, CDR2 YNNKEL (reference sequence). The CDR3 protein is CASSQNRGLYEQYF. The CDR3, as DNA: TGTGCCAGCAGCCAGAACAGGGGCCTCTACGAGCAGTACTTC.

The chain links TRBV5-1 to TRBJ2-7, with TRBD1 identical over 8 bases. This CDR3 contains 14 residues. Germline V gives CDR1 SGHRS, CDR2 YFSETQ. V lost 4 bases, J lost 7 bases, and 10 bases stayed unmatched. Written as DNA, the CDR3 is TGCGCCAGCAGCCAAGGACAGGGTAGGGAAGAGCAGTACTTC. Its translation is CASSQGQGREEQYF.

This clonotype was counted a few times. In nucleotides, the CDR3 is TGCAGCGTCAAGACAGTTTTCACAGAGACCCAGTACTTC. It specifies CSVKTVFTETQYF. The gene calls are TRBV29-1 and TRBJ2-5; maybe TRBD1 (5 bases). This CDR3 is 13 amino acids long. Deletions cut 6 bases from V and 4 bases from J, with 15 bases between. The germline V gene has CDR1 SQVTM and CDR2 ANQGSEA.

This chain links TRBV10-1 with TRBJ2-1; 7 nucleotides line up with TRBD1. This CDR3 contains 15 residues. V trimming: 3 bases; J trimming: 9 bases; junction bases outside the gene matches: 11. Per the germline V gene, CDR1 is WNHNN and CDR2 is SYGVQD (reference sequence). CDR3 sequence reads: CASSDPVAAGGEQFF. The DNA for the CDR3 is TGCGCCAGCAGTGACCCCGTTGCGGCAGGGGGTGAGCAGTTCTTC.

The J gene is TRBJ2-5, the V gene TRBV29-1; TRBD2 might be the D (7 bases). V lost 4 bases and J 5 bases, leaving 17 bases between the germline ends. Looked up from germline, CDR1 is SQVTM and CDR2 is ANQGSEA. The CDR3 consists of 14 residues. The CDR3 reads CSVVRRGGGETQYF. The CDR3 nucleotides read TGCAGCGTTGTCCGTCGGGGAGGGGGGGAGACCCAGTACTTC.

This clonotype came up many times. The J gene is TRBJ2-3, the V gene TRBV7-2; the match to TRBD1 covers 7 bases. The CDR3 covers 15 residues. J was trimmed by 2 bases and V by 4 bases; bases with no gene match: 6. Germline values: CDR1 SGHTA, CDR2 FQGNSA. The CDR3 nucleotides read TGTGCCAGCAGCTCCGGGACAGACACCACAGATACGCAGTATTTT. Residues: CASSSGTDTTDTQYF.

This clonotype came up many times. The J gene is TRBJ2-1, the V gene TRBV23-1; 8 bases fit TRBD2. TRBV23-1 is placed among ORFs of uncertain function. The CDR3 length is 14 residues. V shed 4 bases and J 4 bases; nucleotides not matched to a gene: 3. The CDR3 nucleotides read TGCGCCAGCAGTCCGGGGGGGAGGTACAATGAGCAGTTCTTC. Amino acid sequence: CASSPGGRYNEQFF.

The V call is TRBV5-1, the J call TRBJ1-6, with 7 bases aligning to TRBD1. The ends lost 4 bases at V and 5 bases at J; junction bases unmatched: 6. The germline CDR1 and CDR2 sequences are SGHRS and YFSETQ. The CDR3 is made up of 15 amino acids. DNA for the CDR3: TGCGCCAGCAGCATTACAGGGGTCCATAATTCACCCCTCCACTTT. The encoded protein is CASSITGVHNSPLHF. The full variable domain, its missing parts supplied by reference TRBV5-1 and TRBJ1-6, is KAGVTQTPRYLIKTRGQQVTLSCSPISGHRSVSWYQQTPGQGLQFLFEYFSETQRNKGNFPGRFSGRQFSNSRSEMNVSTLELGDSALYLCASSITGVHNSPLHFGNGTRLTVT.

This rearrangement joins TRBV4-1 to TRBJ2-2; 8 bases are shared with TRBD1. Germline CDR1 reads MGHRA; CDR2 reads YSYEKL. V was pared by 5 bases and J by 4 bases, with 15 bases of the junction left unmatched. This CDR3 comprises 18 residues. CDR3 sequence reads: CASSYRGQETIPTGELFF. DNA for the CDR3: TGCGCCAGCAGCTACCGGGGACAGGAGACGATACCCACCGGGGAGCTGTTTTTT.

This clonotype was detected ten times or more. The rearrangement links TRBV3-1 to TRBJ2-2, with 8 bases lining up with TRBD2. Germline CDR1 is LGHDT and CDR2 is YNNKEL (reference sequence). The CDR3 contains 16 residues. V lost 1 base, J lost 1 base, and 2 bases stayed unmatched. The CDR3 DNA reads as TGTGCCAGCAGCCAAGCCGGGACTAGGAACACCGGGGAGCTGTTTTTT. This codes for CASSQAGTRNTGELFF.

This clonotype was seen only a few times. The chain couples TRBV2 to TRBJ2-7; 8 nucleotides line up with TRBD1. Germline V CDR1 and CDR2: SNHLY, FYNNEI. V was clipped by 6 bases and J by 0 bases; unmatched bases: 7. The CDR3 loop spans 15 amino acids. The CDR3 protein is CASRVMGQASYEQYF. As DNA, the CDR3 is TGTGCCAGCAGAGTTATGGGACAGGCCTCCTACGAGCAGTACTTC.

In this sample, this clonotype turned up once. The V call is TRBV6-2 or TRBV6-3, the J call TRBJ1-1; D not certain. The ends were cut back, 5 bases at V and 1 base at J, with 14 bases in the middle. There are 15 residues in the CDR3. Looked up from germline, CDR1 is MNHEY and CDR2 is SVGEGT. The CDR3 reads CASSPLGSGNTEAFF. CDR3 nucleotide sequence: TGTGCCAGCAGTCCTCTGGGATCGGGGAACACTGAAGCTTTCTTT.

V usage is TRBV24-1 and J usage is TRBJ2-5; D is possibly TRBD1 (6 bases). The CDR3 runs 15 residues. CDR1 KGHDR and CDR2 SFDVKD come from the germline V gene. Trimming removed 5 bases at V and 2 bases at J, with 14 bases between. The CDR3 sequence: CATSVSGTTQETQYF. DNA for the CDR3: TGTGCCACCAGTGTCTCCGGGACAACACAAGAGACCCAGTACTTC.

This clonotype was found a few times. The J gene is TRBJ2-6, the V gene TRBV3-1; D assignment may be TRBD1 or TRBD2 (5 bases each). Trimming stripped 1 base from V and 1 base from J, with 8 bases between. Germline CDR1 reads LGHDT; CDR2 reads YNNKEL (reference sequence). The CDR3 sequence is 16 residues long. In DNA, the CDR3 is TGTGCCAGCAGCCAAGGGGGGATTTCTGGGGCCAACGTCCTGACTTTC. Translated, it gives CASSQGGISGANVLTF. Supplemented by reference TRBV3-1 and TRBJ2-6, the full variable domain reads DTAVSQTPKYLVTQMGNDKSIKCEQNLGHDTMYWYKQDSKKFLKIMFSYNNKELIINETVPNRFSPKSPDKAHLNLHINSLELGDSAVYFCASSQGGISGANVLTFGAGSRLTVL.

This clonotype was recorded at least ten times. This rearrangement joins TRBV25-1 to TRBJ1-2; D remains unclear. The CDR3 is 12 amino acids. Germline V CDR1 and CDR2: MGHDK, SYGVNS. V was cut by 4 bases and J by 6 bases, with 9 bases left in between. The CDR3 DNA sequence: TGTGCCAGCAGTGGCCTCTATAATGGCTACACCTTC. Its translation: CASSGLYNGYTF.

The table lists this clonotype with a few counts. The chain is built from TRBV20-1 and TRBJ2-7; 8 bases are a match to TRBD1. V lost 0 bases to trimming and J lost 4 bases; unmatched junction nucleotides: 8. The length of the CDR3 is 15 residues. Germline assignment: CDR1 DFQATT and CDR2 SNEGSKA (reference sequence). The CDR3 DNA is TGCAGTGCTAGAGATCGTCGACAGGGGCGATACGAGCAGTACTTC. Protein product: CSARDRRQGRYEQYF.

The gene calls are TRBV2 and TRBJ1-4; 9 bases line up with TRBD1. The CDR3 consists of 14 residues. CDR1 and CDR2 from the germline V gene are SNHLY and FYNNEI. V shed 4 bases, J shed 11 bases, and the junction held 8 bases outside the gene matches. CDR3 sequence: CASSVGQGRGKLFF. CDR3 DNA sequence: TGTGCCAGCAGTGTGGGACAGGGAAGGGGGAAACTGTTTTTT. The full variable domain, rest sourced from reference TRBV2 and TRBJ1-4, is EPEVTQTPSHQVTQMGQEVILRCVPISNHLYFYWYRQILGQKVEFLVSFYNNEISEKSEIFDDQFSVERPDGSNFTLKIRSTKLEDSAMYFCASSVGQGRGKLFFGSGTQLSVL.